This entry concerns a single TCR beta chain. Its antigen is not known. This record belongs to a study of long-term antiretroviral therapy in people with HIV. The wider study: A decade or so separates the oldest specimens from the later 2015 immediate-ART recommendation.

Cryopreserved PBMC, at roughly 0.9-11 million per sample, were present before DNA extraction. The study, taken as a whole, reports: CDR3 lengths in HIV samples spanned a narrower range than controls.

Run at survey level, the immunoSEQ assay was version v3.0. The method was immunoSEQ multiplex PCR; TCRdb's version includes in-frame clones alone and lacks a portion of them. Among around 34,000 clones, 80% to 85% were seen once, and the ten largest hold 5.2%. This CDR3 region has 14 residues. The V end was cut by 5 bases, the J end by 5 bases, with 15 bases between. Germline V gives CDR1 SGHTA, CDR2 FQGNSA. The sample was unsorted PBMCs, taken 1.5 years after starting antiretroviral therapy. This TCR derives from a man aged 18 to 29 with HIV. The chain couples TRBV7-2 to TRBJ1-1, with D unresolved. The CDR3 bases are TGTGCCAGCAGCCCAACGTTGAGCGTTACTGAAGCTTTCTTT. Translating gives CASSPTLSVTEAFF.